The entry that follows covers one T cell receptor beta chain sequence. Its specificity is not known. The data were obtained in a study of T cells in Graves' hyperthyroidism and ophthalmopathy. Amplified regions were TCR beta CDR3 sequences from RNA transcripts. The primer set for the first-round RT-PCR of the TCR CDR3 was HTBI. Each CDR3 protein gets one entry after TCRdb re-called the multiplex PCR reads with MiXCR. Among roughly 300,000 distinct CDR3 sequences, around 13% were seen once, and the ten largest hold 20% to 25%. The CDR3 is 15 amino acids. V gave up 0 bases and J gave up 1 base, with 11 bases separating them. Germline V gene lookup returns CDR1 SGHKS and CDR2 YYEKEE (reference sequence). The hyperthyroidism patients had all been newly diagnosed, and their disease duration was under 2 months. Their ages ranged from 18 to 65 years. Study results and limitations: Ophthalmopathy got predicted by the model a median around 6.6 months before its onset. Researchers found most expanded thyroid clonotypes above 0.001 in blood as well.

Sample: blood. This sequence originates from a woman younger than 45 with Graves' hyperthyroidism. The chain uses TRBV5-5 and TRBJ2-7; D not resolved. The CDR3 bases are TGTGCCAGCAGCTTGGAGGTGGAGAAGTCCTACGAGCAGTACTTC. This codes for CASSLEVEKSYEQYF.